The 25 T cell receptor beta chains given below trace back to one sample, sequenced in a study of cytomegalovirus exposure and HLA in healthy donors (dated 2017 in TCRdb). The library relied on the immunoSEQ multiplex PCR assay. The multiplex PCR relied on a mix of 60 forward primers for TCR Vbeta segments and 13 reverse primers for TCR Jbeta segments. TCRdb limited this immuneACCESS table to in-frame rearrangements with V and J called. A share of clones is missing; checked studies link under half to unresolved V genes, and the rest is unexplained. Present in this sample are almost 200,000 clones, 70% to 80% of which were seen just once. Of the sample, nearly 0.4% is held by the ten largest clones. The sample consisted of PBMCs. The receptors shown here come from a male donor in good health and CMV-seropositive.

The chain joins TRBV7-6 to TRBJ2-1; weak D call: TRBD2 (5 bases). The V end lost 3 bases, the J end lost 0 bases, and 15 bases lay between the germline ends. Germline V gene lookup returns CDR1 SGHVS and CDR2 FNYEAQ. The length of the CDR3 is 17 residues. This CDR3 is CASSFHPSGSSYNEQFF. DNA of the CDR3: TGTGCCAGCAGCTTTCATCCGAGCGGAAGCTCCTACAATGAGCAGTTCTTC.

This rearrangement joins TRBV13 to TRBJ2-7, with 13 bases identical to TRBD2. With V trimmed by 3 bases and J by 6 bases, 5 bases remained unmatched. Germline CDR1 PRHDT, CDR2 FYEKMQ (reference sequence). The length of the CDR3 is 15 residues. This CDR3 reads CASSFRTSGSLEQYF. In DNA form, the CDR3 reads TGTGCCAGCAGCTTCAGGACTAGCGGGAGTCTCGAGCAGTACTTC.

Comment on this clone: Other DNA sequences in this specimen translate into the identical CDR3. This chain connects TRBV9 to TRBJ2-1; TRBD2 matches 7 bases. The trim removed 0 bases at V and 2 bases at J, leaving 2 bases unmatched. The germline V gene encodes CDR1 SGDLS and CDR2 YYNGEE. The CDR3 has 15 residues. The CDR3 DNA reads as TGTGCCAGCAGCGTAGCGGGGGGTACCTACAATGAGCAGTTCTTC. As protein: CASSVAGGTYNEQFF.

The chain is built from TRBV29-1 and TRBJ2-7; D gene ambiguous. The V end lost 6 bases, the J end lost 3 bases, and 15 bases lay between the germline ends. Germline V gene data show CDR1 as SQVTM and CDR2 as ANQGSEA. The CDR3 runs 13 residues. As DNA, the CDR3 is TGCAGCGTCCCCCCACAGTCGAACTACGAGCAGTACTTC. It encodes CSVPPQSNYEQYF.

J is TRBJ2-7 and V is TRBV11-2; D is unclear. CDR3 length: 15 amino acids. The germline V gene encodes CDR1 SGHAT and CDR2 FQNNGV. V lost 4 bases to trimming and J lost 1 base, with 14 bases between them. The CDR3 spells CASSSLRGESYEQYF. The DNA for the CDR3 is TGTGCCAGCAGCTCCCTCCGCGGAGAGTCCTACGAGCAGTACTTC.

This clone showed up just once. The rearrangement uses TRBV6-1 and TRBJ2-7; 7 nucleotides match TRBD1. This CDR3 has 14 amino acids. The germline CDR1 and CDR2 sequences are MNHNS and SASEGT. J was trimmed by 5 bases and V by 2 bases; bases with no gene match: 6. The CDR3 sequence: CASSEQGVRNEQYF. DNA for the CDR3: TGTGCCAGCAGTGAACAGGGGGTGAGAAACGAGCAGTACTTC.

This clone was seen a single time. The gene calls are TRBV19 and TRBJ1-6; no clear D. Germline V lookup: CDR1 LNHDA, CDR2 SQIVND (reference sequence). V was cut by 7 bases and J by 10 bases, with 23 bases left in between. CDR3 length: 16 residues. CDR3 loop: CASTPRAPEVSSPLHF. The CDR3 nucleotides are TGTGCCAGTACCCCGAGGGCCCCGGAAGTATCGTCACCCCTCCACTTT. Variable domain in full (rest from reference TRBV19 and TRBJ1-6): DGGITQSPKYLFRKEGQNVTLSCEQNLNHDAMYWYRQDPGQGLRLIYYSQIVNDFQKGDIAEGYSVSREKKESFPLTVTSAQKNPTAFYLCASTPRAPEVSSPLHFGNGTRLTVT.

This chain links TRBV5-1 with TRBJ2-5, with TRBD2 as a possible D gene (5 bases). The assigned J gene may be wrong: the sequence end matches TRBJ2-7 better. Germline CDR1 is SGHRS and CDR2 is YFSETQ. The CDR3 extends over 13 amino acids. The CDR3 loop is CASSLGLEDEQYF. In DNA form, the CDR3 reads TGCGCCAGCAGCTTAGGCTTGGAGGACGAGCAGTACTTC.

This clone is a singleton in its sample. This chain uses TRBV7-2 with TRBJ2-3; 8 bases agree with TRBD1. J lost 15 bases, V lost 4 bases, and 9 bases had no gene match. Germline V lookup: CDR1 SGHTA, CDR2 FQGNSA. The CDR3 is 12 amino acids. The CDR3 sequence: CASSYRTGPLYF. CDR3 DNA: TGTGCCAGCAGCTATCGGACAGGGCCCCTCTATTTT.

J is TRBJ1-2 and V is TRBV4-3, with a weak D call TRBD1 (5 bases). Trimming shortened V by 4 bases and J by 8 bases, and 17 bases separated the two germline ends. The CDR3 has 14 residues. Looked up from germline, CDR1 is LGHNA and CDR2 is YSLEER. The CDR3 sequence is CASSPGEAGRGYTF. The CDR3 DNA follows: TGCGCCAGCAGCCCCGGGGAGGCAGGGAGAGGCTACACCTTC.

This clone showed up just a few times. The CDR3 bases are TGTGCCAGCTTTCAACAGGGCGAGGCTGAAGCTTTCTTT. It encodes CASFQQGEAEAFF. This sequence joins TRBV7-9 and TRBJ1-1; D is possibly TRBD1 (6 bases). Looked up from germline, CDR1 is SEHNR and CDR2 is FQNEAQ (reference sequence). The V end lost 8 bases, the J end lost 6 bases, and 16 bases lay between the germline ends. CDR3 size: 13 residues.

CDR3 DNA: TGTGCCAGTAGTAGATTCCTCGGACAGGGAGAACCAAACACCATATATTTT. It codes for CASSRFLGQGEPNTIYF. The chain is built from TRBV19 and TRBJ1-3; 8 bases are shared with TRBD1. The CDR3 covers 17 residues. In germline, CDR1 is LNHDA, CDR2 SQIVND (reference sequence). V shed 4 bases, J shed 6 bases, and the junction held 14 bases outside the gene matches.

The chain couples TRBV19 to TRBJ2-7, with D perhaps matching TRBD1 (6 bases). Looked up from germline, CDR1 is LNHDA and CDR2 is SQIVND (reference sequence). CDR3 length: 14 residues. Trimming took off 3 bases at V and 6 bases at J, with 15 bases between the two ends. The CDR3: CASSMGAERGEQYF. The CDR3 coding sequence is TGTGCCAGTAGTATGGGGGCGGAGAGGGGCGAGCAGTACTTC.

The count of this clone is one. This chain links TRBV7-2 with TRBJ2-3; D gene ambiguous. Germline CDR1 is SGHTA and CDR2 is FQGNSA. This CDR3 is 16 amino acids long. The V and J ends lost 5 bases and 0 bases respectively, with 15 bases between them. CDR3 coding DNA: TGTGCCAGCAGCCCAAAAACGGGTGGCAGCACAGATACGCAGTATTTT. It specifies CASSPKTGGSTDTQYF.

The V and J genes are TRBV2 and TRBJ1-4; 8 bases are a match to TRBD1. The CDR3 is 15 residues long. Trimming removed 8 bases from V and 3 bases from J; junction bases left unmatched: 8. Germline lookup yields CDR1 SNHLY and CDR2 FYNNEI. The CDR3 nucleotides are TGTGCCAGCGGTACAGGGGGGTTGCCTAATGAAAAACTGTTTTTT. Its translation is CASGTGGLPNEKLFF.

J is TRBJ2-2 and V is TRBV4-2, with TRBD2 identical over 7 bases. Unmatched junction bases numbered 13, after V lost 1 base and J lost 5 bases. This CDR3 has 18 residues. The germline gives CDR1 LGHNA, CDR2 YNFKEQ. The CDR3 loop is CASSQAAMGGGTTGELFF. The CDR3 coding sequence is TGTGCCAGCAGCCAAGCTGCTATGGGGGGGGGTACGACCGGGGAGCTGTTTTTT.

The genes are TRBV10-3 and TRBJ2-7; 7 bases line up with TRBD1. V dropped 6 bases and J dropped 3; count of bases not matched to a gene: 5. Germline V CDR1 and CDR2: ENHRY, SYGVKD. CDR3 length equals 13 residues. The CDR3, as DNA: TGTGCCATCAGGGGGGACAGCGTCTACGAGCAGTACTTC. Translating gives CAIRGDSVYEQYF.

V usage is TRBV29-1 and J usage is TRBJ2-1; TRBD1 matches 7 bases. The length of the CDR3 is 15 residues. In germline, CDR1 is SQVTM, CDR2 ANQGSEA. Trimming took 3 bases from V and 4 from J; bases not matched to a gene: 9. CDR3 sequence reads: CSVEHRGSRYNEQFF. The CDR3 nucleotides read TGCAGCGTTGAGCACAGGGGCTCCCGATACAATGAGCAGTTCTTC.

The sample holds a few counts of this clone. The rearrangement joins TRBV15 to TRBJ2-4; TRBD2 aligns across 7 bases. The germline gives CDR1 LNHNV, CDR2 YYDKDF (reference sequence). The CDR3 runs 15 residues. V shed 3 bases, J shed 3 bases, and the junction held 5 bases outside the gene matches. The CDR3 region is CATSRSGGNKNIQYF. The CDR3 coding sequence is TGTGCCACCAGCAGGTCCGGGGGGAACAAAAACATTCAGTACTTC.

The chain uses TRBV4-1 and TRBJ1-4; 9 bases fit TRBD1. The CDR3 covers 16 residues. V was clipped by 0 bases and J by 5 bases; unmatched bases: 4. CDR1 is MGHRA and CDR2 is YSYEKL in the germline V gene. CDR3 DNA: TGCGCCAGCAGCCAAGATCCGGGACAGGGCAATGAAAAACTGTTTTTT. It specifies CASSQDPGQGNEKLFF.

Only one count was recorded for this clone. The chain carries TRBV21-1 and TRBJ1-6; the table's D call, TRBD1, has no DNA check behind it. TRBV21-1 constitutes a pseudogene. This CDR3 has 16 residues. This CDR3 reads CASSTMDRGPNSPLHF. The DNA of the CDR3 is TGTGCCAGCAGCACGATGGACAGGGGGCCCAATTCACCCCTCCACTTT.

The rearrangement joins TRBV27 to TRBJ2-6, with TRBD1 as a possible D gene (5 bases). Germline-derived CDR1 and CDR2 are MNHEY and SMNVEV (reference sequence). Trimming removed 2 bases at V and 2 bases at J, with 10 bases between. This CDR3 is 16 amino acids long. The CDR3 sequence: CASSLGFRAGANVLTF. The DNA of the CDR3 is TGTGCCAGCAGTTTAGGTTTCAGGGCTGGGGCCAACGTCCTGACTTTC.

The rearrangement joins TRBV5-1 to TRBJ1-3; a weak D match, TRBD1 (5 bases). Germline CDR1 SGHRS, CDR2 YFSETQ. The CDR3 has 17 amino acids. With 4 bases removed from V and 1 base from J, the gap between germline ends came to 18 bases. The CDR3 DNA follows: TGCGCCAGCAGCCCGGAGCCCCAGGGAAATTCTGGAAACACCATATATTTT. Translated: CASSPEPQGNSGNTIYF.

J is TRBJ1-5 and V is TRBV27; D gene uncertain. Deletions cut 3 bases from V and 0 bases from J, with 9 bases between. The CDR3 runs to 15 residues. Germline V CDR1 and CDR2: MNHEY, SMNVEV (reference sequence). CDR3 sequence: CASSLVGVSNQPQHF. The CDR3 DNA is TGTGCCAGCAGTTTGGTGGGAGTTAGCAATCAGCCCCAGCATTTT.

The chain is built from TRBV5-1 and TRBJ2-7; a possible D gene is TRBD1 (6 bases). The CDR3 consists of 13 residues. V was cut by 4 bases and J by 1 base, with 9 bases left in between. CDR1 and CDR2 (germline): SGHRS, YFSETQ. CDR3 DNA sequence: TGCGCCAGCAGCCAAGGACAGTCCTACGAGCAGTACTTC. It codes for CASSQGQSYEQYF.